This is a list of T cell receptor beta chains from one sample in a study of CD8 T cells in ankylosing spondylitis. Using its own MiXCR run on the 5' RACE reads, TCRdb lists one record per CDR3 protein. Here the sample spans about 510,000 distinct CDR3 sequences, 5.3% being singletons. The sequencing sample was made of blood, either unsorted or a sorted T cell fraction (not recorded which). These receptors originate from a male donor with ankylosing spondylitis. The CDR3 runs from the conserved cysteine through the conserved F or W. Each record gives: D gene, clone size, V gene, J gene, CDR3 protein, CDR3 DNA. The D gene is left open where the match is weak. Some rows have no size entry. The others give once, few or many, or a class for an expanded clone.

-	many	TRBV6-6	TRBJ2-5	CASSSGDETQYF	TGTGCCAGCAGTTCTGGGGACGAGACCCAGTACTTC
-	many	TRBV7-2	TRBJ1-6	CASSRQDQLNSPLHF	TGTGCCAGCAGCCGGCAGGATCAGCTTAATTCACCCCTCCACTTT
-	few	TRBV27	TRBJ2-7	CASSFVGTYEQYF	TGTGCCAGCAGTTTCGTCGGGACCTACGAGCAGTACTTC
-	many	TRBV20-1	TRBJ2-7	CSARDPDSSYEQYF	TGCAGTGCTAGAGACCCTGACAGCTCCTACGAGCAGTACTTC
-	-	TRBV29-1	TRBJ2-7	CSVEDWGRNPYEQYF	TGCAGCGTTGAAGATTGGGGCAGGAACCCCTACGAGCAGTACTTC
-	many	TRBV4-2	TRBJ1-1	CASTTKLRQTDTEAFF	TGTGCCAGCACTACCAAACTGCGACAAACGGACACTGAAGCTTTCTTT
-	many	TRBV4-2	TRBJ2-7	CASSQARPQPSSYEQYF	TGTGCCAGCAGCCAAGCACGGCCGCAACCGAGCTCCTACGAGCAGTACTTC
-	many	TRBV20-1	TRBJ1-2	CSASVPPHGYTF	TGCAGTGCTAGTGTCCCCCCCCATGGCTACACCTTC
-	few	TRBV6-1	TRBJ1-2	CASSENPAYGYTF	TGTGCCAGCAGTGAAAACCCGGCCTATGGCTACACCTTC
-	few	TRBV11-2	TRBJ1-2	CASSPTQGTIYGYTF	TGTGCCAGCAGCCCAACCCAGGGGACCATCTATGGCTACACCTTC
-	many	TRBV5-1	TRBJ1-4	CASSLEGRGLKLFF	TGCGCCAGCAGCTTGGAGGGTAGGGGGTTAAAACTGTTTTTT
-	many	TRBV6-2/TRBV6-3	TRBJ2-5	CASSSIAETQYF	TGTGCCAGCAGTTCAATAGCGGAGACCCAGTACTTC
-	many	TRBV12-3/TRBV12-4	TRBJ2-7	CASSSLLTGTRYGQYF	TGTGCCAGCAGTTCGCTCTTGACCGGGACACGCTACGGGCAGTACTTC
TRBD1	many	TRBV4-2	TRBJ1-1	CASSREGGANTEAFF	TGTGCCAGCAGCCGCGAAGGGGGCGCAAACACTGAAGCTTTCTTT
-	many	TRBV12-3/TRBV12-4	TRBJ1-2	CASSLSQGPPSF	TGTGCCAGCAGTTTGTCCCAGGGCCCCCCAAGCTTC
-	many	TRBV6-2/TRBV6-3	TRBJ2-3	CASSYGAFQDTQYF	TGTGCCAGCAGTTATGGTGCGTTCCAAGATACGCAGTATTTT
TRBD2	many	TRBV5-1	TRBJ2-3	CASSWAAGASDTQYF	TGCGCCAGCAGCTGGGCGGCGGGAGCATCAGATACGCAGTATTTT
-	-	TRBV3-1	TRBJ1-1	CASSQASDMNTEAFF	TGTGCCAGCAGCCAAGCCTCGGACATGAACACTGAAGCTTTCTTT
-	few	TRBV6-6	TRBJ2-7	CASSPYREQYF	TGTGCCAGCAGCCCATATCGGGAGCAGTACTTC
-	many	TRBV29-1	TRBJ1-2	CSVEDLGAGGYTF	TGCAGCGTTGAAGATCTGGGGGCCGGTGGCTACACCTTC
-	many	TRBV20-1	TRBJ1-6	CSAGHGPPSYNSPLHF	TGCAGTGCTGGCCACGGGCCGCCCTCCTATAATTCACCCCTCCACTTT
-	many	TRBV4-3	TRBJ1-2	CASSRTVQGNYGYTF	TGCGCCAGCAGCCGGACAGTACAGGGTAACTATGGCTACACCTTC
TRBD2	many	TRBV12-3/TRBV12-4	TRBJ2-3	CASSRRLAGVEDTQYF	TGTGCCAGCAGCCGAAGACTAGCGGGAGTGGAAGATACGCAGTATTTT
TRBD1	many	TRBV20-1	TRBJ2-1	CSARDRGPDEQFF	TGCAGTGCTAGGGACAGGGGGCCCGATGAGCAGTTCTTC
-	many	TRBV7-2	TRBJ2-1	CASSSGQNRFF	TGTGCCAGCAGTTCTGGACAGAACCGGTTCTTC
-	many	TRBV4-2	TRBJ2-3	CASSQDRTSRDTQYF	TGTGCCAGCAGCCAAGATCGGACTTCTAGGGATACGCAGTATTTT
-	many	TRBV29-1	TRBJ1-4	CSAAPQINEKLFF	TGCAGCGCCGCCCCACAAATTAATGAAAAACTGTTTTTT
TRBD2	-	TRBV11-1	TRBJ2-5	CASSSHRLAGRRGETQYF	TGTGCCAGCAGCTCCCACCGACTAGCGGGACGCCGGGGGGAGACCCAGTACTTC
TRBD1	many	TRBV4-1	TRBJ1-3	CASSQRPDRGNSGNTIYF	TGCGCCAGCAGCCAACGGCCGGACAGGGGAAACTCTGGAAACACCATATATTTT
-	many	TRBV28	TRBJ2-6	CASSLRGRAGANVLTF	TGTGCCAGCAGTTTGCGTGGCAGGGCTGGGGCCAACGTCCTGACTTTC
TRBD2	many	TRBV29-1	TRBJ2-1	CSVPKPYGESSGAYNEQFF	TGCAGCGTTCCAAAACCCTACGGGGAGTCTAGCGGGGCCTACAATGAGCAGTTCTTC
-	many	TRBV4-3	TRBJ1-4	CASSQEERRQAQLFF	TGCGCCAGCAGCCAAGAAGAAAGGAGACAGGCCCAACTGTTTTTT
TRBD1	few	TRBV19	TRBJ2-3	CASSRWVGQAGPTDTQYF	TGTGCCAGTAGTCGGTGGGTGGGACAGGCGGGCCCGACAGATACGCAGTATTTT
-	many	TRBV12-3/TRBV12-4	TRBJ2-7	CASSGPRPGSYEQYF	TGTGCCAGCAGTGGTCCAAGGCCAGGCTCCTACGAGCAGTACTTC
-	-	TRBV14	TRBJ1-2	CASSQAGTADAGYGYTF	TGTGCCAGCAGCCAAGCCGGGACCGCCGACGCTGGGTATGGCTACACCTTC
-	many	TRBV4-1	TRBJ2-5	CASSQTAALKETQYF	TGCGCCAGCAGCCAAACTGCCGCCCTCAAAGAGACCCAGTACTTC
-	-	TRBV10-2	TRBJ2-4	CASSSDQPKNIQYF	TGCGCCAGCAGTTCCGACCAACCCAAAAACATTCAGTACTTC
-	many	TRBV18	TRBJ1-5	CASSPQSNQPQHF	TGTGCCAGCTCACCACAGTCGAATCAGCCCCAGCATTTT
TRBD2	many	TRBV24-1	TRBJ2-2	CATSDRRLAGDTGELFF	TGTGCCACCAGTGACCGTCGACTAGCGGGAGATACCGGGGAGCTGTTTTTT
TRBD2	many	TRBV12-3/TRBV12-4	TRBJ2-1	CASSFKGLVNNEQFF	TGTGCCAGCAGTTTTAAGGGACTAGTCAACAATGAGCAGTTCTTC
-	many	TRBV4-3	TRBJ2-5	CASSQNHRRETQYF	TGCGCCAGCAGCCAAAACCATCGTCGGGAGACCCAGTACTTC
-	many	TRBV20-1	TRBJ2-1	CSARTPWGLREQFF	TGCAGTGCTAGGACCCCATGGGGGCTTAGGGAGCAGTTCTTC
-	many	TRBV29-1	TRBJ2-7	CSVEEQAGDYEQYF	TGCAGCGTTGAAGAACAGGCTGGGGACTACGAGCAGTACTTC